This is a list of T cell receptor beta chains from one sample in a study of shared clonotypes between healthy human individuals. Clones were sequenced by immunoSEQ multiplex PCR, and TCRdb holds only the in-frame ones, with some missing. The sample includes more than 1,200,000 clones, approximately 98.5% seen only once; the top ten take around 0.33%. Sequencing input: naive CD4+ T cells sorted from blood. These receptor sequences come from a man in his thirties or forties in good health. The CDR3 runs from the conserved cysteine through the conserved F or W. Each record gives: V gene, D gene, J gene, CDR3 DNA, CDR3 protein. A D gene is named only where the DNA matches it firmly.

TRBV15	-	TRBJ2-1	TGTGCCACCAGCAGAGATTACCAGATCAATGAGCAGTTCTTC	CATSRDYQINEQFF
TRBV19	-	TRBJ2-3	TGTGCCAGTAGTATTTGGTCGGGGCAGACAGATACGCAGTATTTT	CASSIWSGQTDTQYF
TRBV18	-	TRBJ2-1	TGTGCCAGCTCACCCGACGCGGTCTCCTACAATGAGCAGTTCTTC	CASSPDAVSYNEQFF
TRBV6-6	-	TRBJ2-7	TGTGCCGCGTCCCAGGGTAGCTCCTACGAGCAGTACTTC	CAASQGSSYEQYF
TRBV7-2	-	TRBJ2-5	TGTGCCAGCAGCTGGGGACAGCGGGTAGGGGAGACCCAGTACTTC	CASSWGQRVGETQYF
TRBV30	-	TRBJ1-3	TGTGCCTGGAGTACTACCCTCATCCCTGGAAACACCATATATTTT	CAWSTTLIPGNTIYF
TRBV9	-	TRBJ1-2	TGTGCCAGCAGCGTAGGGTGGGCCTCCAAGCCCAGCTATGGCTACACCTTC	CASSVGWASKPSYGYTF
TRBV7-8	-	TRBJ1-3	TGTGCCAGCAGCTTCCGCTCTGGAAACACCATATATTTT	CASSFRSGNTIYF
TRBV30	-	TRBJ1-1	TGTGCCTGGACCTCCGGGACCAGGGCCGAAGCTTTCTTT	CAWTSGTRAEAFF
TRBV18	TRBD2	TRBJ2-7	TGTGCCAGCTCACCATTCGGAGCGGGAGGGTCCGGATGGTACGAGCAGTACTTC	CASSPFGAGGSGWYEQYF
TRBV29-1	-	TRBJ2-5	TGCAGCGTTCAACAGGGAGGAGAGACCCAGTACTTC	CSVQQGGETQYF
TRBV27	-	TRBJ2-3	TGTGCCAGCAGTTTATTGAGCCGTAAGGCTCCCGGTACGCAGTATTTT	CASSLLSRKAPGTQYF
TRBV7-9	-	TRBJ2-7	TGTGCCAGCAGCTTACAGGGGCCCACCTACGAGCAGTACTTC	CASSLQGPTYEQYF
TRBV28	TRBD1	TRBJ2-7	TGTGCCAGCACCCACAGGGGGCGCATAGTCTCCTACGAGCAGTACTTC	CASTHRGRIVSYEQYF
TRBV27	TRBD2	TRBJ2-7	TGTGCCAGCAGTTGGTTTGCTAGCGGGTACGAGCAGTACTTC	CASSWFASGYEQYF
TRBV6-1	-	TRBJ2-1	TGTGCCAGTAGCGGCAATGAGCAGTTCTTC	CASSGNEQFF
TRBV18	-	TRBJ1-5	TGTGCCAGCTCACCGCGGACAACCAACAATCAGCCCCAGCATTTT	CASSPRTTNNQPQHF
TRBV19	-	TRBJ2-7	TGTGCCAGTAGTATTGGTCAGGGTACAGGCGGGTGGCTCCACGAGCAGTACTTC	CASSIGQGTGGWLHEQYF
TRBV7-2	-	TRBJ1-2	TGTGCCAGCAGCAAAAGACAGACTCACTATGGCTACACCTTC	CASSKRQTHYGYTF
TRBV5-1	TRBD1	TRBJ2-1	TGCGCCAGCGGCGCCCAGGGGGCTCCCTACAATGAGCAGTTCTTC	CASGAQGAPYNEQFF
TRBV6-5	-	TRBJ2-3	TGTGCCAGCAGTTACTCGATGTCCCAGAGCACAGATACGCAGTATTTT	CASSYSMSQSTDTQYF
TRBV28	-	TRBJ2-5	TGTGCCAGCAGTTCGCCTAACCAAGAGACCCAGTACTTC	CASSSPNQETQYF
TRBV10-3	-	TRBJ2-3	TGTGCCATCAGTGCCGGGGGAGGGGGAGCAGATACGCAGTATTTT	CAISAGGGGADTQYF
TRBV5-1	-	TRBJ2-7	TGCGCCAGCAGCTTGGGTAGCGGTATAAGTTACGAGCAGTACTTC	CASSLGSGISYEQYF
TRBV5-5	-	TRBJ2-7	TGTGCCAGCAGCTCACGAGGAGGGTCCCAGACTGCCTTCCTCGCTACGAAGCAGTACTTC	CASSSRGGSQTAFLATKQYF
TRBV5-6	-	TRBJ1-3	TGTGCCAGCAGCTTGGTATCTGGAAACACCATATATTTT	CASSLVSGNTIYF
TRBV7-9	-	TRBJ2-7	TGTGCCAGCAGCTTCTCTGCAGAGCAGTACTTC	CASSFSAEQYF